This T cell receptor beta chain came from a study of shared clonotypes between healthy human individuals. Between the trimmed V and J ends, which lost 5 bases and 2 bases, there was a span of 10 bases. The CDR3 has 13 residues. Germline V gene lookup returns CDR1 SGHNT and CDR2 YYREEE (reference sequence). A word on this clone: Its antigen is unknown.

Genomic DNA belonging to each subset was distributed in equal measure over several immunoSEQ plates. The repertoire was sequenced with immunoSEQ multiplex PCR; TCRdb's copy has only in-frame clones and lacks some. The sample records around 530,000 clones, around 80% being singletons. Study conclusions and caveats: Only a few donors were included, so the genetic and exposure-history diversity represented was limited.

This TCR came from a woman between 40 and 50 years old in good health. Some clones in this sample may be carry-over from other donors' samples. The sequenced sample was PBMCs. The V call is TRBV5-4, the J call TRBJ2-5, with D perhaps TRBD1 (5 bases). The CDR3 region is CASRTVTQETQYF. The CDR3 bases are TGTGCCAGCAGGACAGTAACACAAGAGACCCAGTACTTC.